Below, 27 T cell receptor beta chains from the same sample are listed, as sequenced in a study of blood T cell repertoires in COVID-19. Method: immunoSEQ multiplex PCR; TCRdb's copy keeps in-frame clones and lacks some. There are approximately 150,000 clones in the sample; approximately 87% occur only once, and approximately 9% lies in the top ten. The sequencing sample was made of peripheral blood. All receptors derive from a woman aged 45-60 years with active or convalescent COVID-19.

This rearrangement joins TRBV24-1 to TRBJ2-3, with TRBD2 matching 7 bases. Per germline, CDR1 KGHDR and CDR2 SFDVKD. J gave up 2 bases and V 0 bases, and 10 bases lay outside the gene matches. The CDR3 has 18 amino acids. CDR3 amino acids: CATSDLSGGGSPTDTQYF. The CDR3 region has the DNA TGTGCCACCAGTGATTTGTCGGGCGGGGGATCCCCCACAGATACGCAGTATTTT.

This clone has only one observation. The gene calls are TRBV9 and TRBJ2-5; the match to TRBD1 covers 12 bases. Looked up from germline, CDR1 is SGDLS and CDR2 is YYNGEE. CDR3 length: 16 residues. The V and J ends lost 0 bases and 5 bases, in that order; junction bases with no gene match: 5. CDR3 region: CASSVGGTGGWETQYF. The CDR3 nucleotides read TGTGCCAGCAGCGTAGGTGGGACAGGGGGCTGGGAGACCCAGTACTTC.

The rearrangement uses TRBV5-1 and TRBJ2-3, with D tentatively TRBD2 (6 bases). This CDR3 contains 15 residues. V shed 3 bases and J shed 3 bases, with 14 bases lying between them. The V gene's germline CDR1 is SGHRS and CDR2 YFSETQ. The CDR3 DNA reads TGCGCCAGCAGCTCGGAGGGGCGCAGGACAGATACGCAGTATTTT. Translation gives CASSSEGRRTDTQYF. Using reference TRBV5-1 and TRBJ2-3 for the parts outside the CDR3, the full variable domain is KAGVTQTPRYLIKTRGQQVTLSCSPISGHRSVSWYQQTPGQGLQFLFEYFSETQRNKGNFPGRFSGRQFSNSRSEMNVSTLELGDSALYLCASSSEGRRTDTQYFGPGTRLTVL.

This clone was seen a few times. The chain is built from TRBV9 and TRBJ2-7, with 9 bases lining up with TRBD1. This CDR3 is built from 15 residues. V dropped 4 bases and J dropped 5; count of bases not matched to a gene: 10. The germline V gene has CDR1 SGDLS and CDR2 YYNGEE. The CDR3 is CASSPLGQGHHEQYF. The CDR3 DNA reads TGTGCCAGCAGCCCCCTCGGACAGGGGCACCACGAGCAGTACTTC. The full variable domain, in which reference TRBV9 and TRBJ2-7 provide the parts outside the CDR3, is DSGVTQTPKHLITATGQRVTLRCSPRSGDLSVYWYQQSLDQGLQFLIQYYNGEERAKGNILERFSAQQFPDLHSELNLSSLELGDSALYFCASSPLGQGHHEQYFGPGTRLTVT.

The CDR3 protein is CATSDTRGDYGYTF. Written as DNA, the CDR3 is TGTGCCACCAGTGACACGCGGGGTGACTATGGCTACACCTTC. The chain couples TRBV24-1 to TRBJ1-2, with unresolved D. CDR1 and CDR2 from the germline V gene are KGHDR and SFDVKD. V was trimmed by 4 bases and J by 3 bases, leaving 11 bases between them. This CDR3 comprises 14 residues.

The CDR3 is CASSFAGTGELFF. The CDR3 region has the DNA TGTGCCAGCAGCTTTGCAGGCACCGGGGAGCTGTTTTTT. This rearrangement joins TRBV7-2 to TRBJ2-2; D is uncertain. In germline, CDR1 is SGHTA, CDR2 FQGNSA. V shed 3 bases and J shed 4 bases, with 6 bases lying between them. This CDR3 spans 13 amino acids.

V is TRBV7-9 and J is TRBJ1-2; perhaps TRBD1 as D (5 bases). V was trimmed by 7 bases and J by 3 bases, leaving 12 bases between them. CDR3 length equals 13 residues. Germline V gene data show CDR1 as SEHNR and CDR2 as FQNEAQ (reference sequence). In DNA form, the CDR3 reads TGTGCCAGCAAAATGAAGGGGCACTATGGCTACACCTTC. Encoded protein: CASKMKGHYGYTF.

The chain links TRBV7-3 to TRBJ2-7; the D gene is possibly TRBD2 (5 bases). V gave up 1 base and J gave up 6 bases, with 10 bases separating them. The CDR3 contains 13 residues. Germline V gives CDR1 SGHTA, CDR2 FQGTGA. CDR3 residues: CASSLNSGGEQYF. The CDR3 DNA sequence: TGTGCCAGCAGCTTAAACAGCGGAGGCGAGCAGTACTTC.

The table lists this clone with a count of one. The V call is TRBV5-4, the J call TRBJ1-6; 7 bases align to TRBD1. Unmatched junction bases numbered 6, after V lost 6 bases and J lost 0 bases. The V gene's germline CDR1 is SGHNT and CDR2 YYREEE (reference sequence). This CDR3 spans 16 amino acids. This CDR3 reads CASKETGSSYNSPLHF. CDR3 sequence (DNA): TGTGCCAGCAAGGAGACAGGGAGCTCCTATAATTCACCCCTCCACTTT.

This chain connects TRBV25-1 to TRBJ1-4; 7 bases fit TRBD1. The CDR3 sequence is 16 residues long. The germline V gene has CDR1 MGHDK and CDR2 SYGVNS. Trimming cost V 4 bases and J 3 bases; bases outside gene matches: 8. As DNA, the CDR3 is TGTGCCAGCAGTGCCAAGGCCGGGACAGCTAATGAAAAACTGTTTTTT. It is translated as CASSAKAGTANEKLFF.

This clone has a handful of counts. The chain employs TRBV5-6 and TRBJ1-1; the D is unclear. The CDR3 runs 13 residues. V shed 6 bases and J shed 3 bases, with 12 bases lying between them. Germline assignment: CDR1 SGHDT and CDR2 YYEEEE. The chain's CDR3 is CASTLTVDTEAFF. CDR3 DNA: TGTGCCAGCACGCTAACCGTAGACACTGAAGCTTTCTTT.

This clone was detected once. The genes are TRBV27 and TRBJ1-2; possibly TRBD1 for D (6 bases). This CDR3 is built from 13 residues. The V gene's germline CDR1 is MNHEY and CDR2 SMNVEV (reference sequence). V dropped 5 bases and J dropped 5 bases, with 12 bases sitting between them. CDR3 sequence (DNA): TGTGCCAGCAGTCCATCGGACAGATATGGCTACACCTTC. Translating it yields CASSPSDRYGYTF.

This chain uses TRBV7-9 with TRBJ2-7; 7 nucleotides align to TRBD1. J was trimmed by 2 bases and V by 5 bases; bases with no gene match: 3. Per germline, CDR1 SEHNR and CDR2 FQNEAQ (reference sequence). The CDR3 sequence is 13 residues long. The CDR3: CASSRGTAYEQYF. CDR3 coding DNA: TGTGCCAGCAGCCGAGGGACAGCCTACGAGCAGTACTTC.

V and J are TRBV30 and TRBJ2-3; D uncertain. Germline V lookup: CDR1 GTSNPN, CDR2 SVGIG (reference sequence). V lost 0 bases to trimming and J lost 2 bases, with 9 bases between them. This CDR3 region has 14 residues. CDR3 nucleotide sequence: TGTGCCTGGAGTGTAGGCGGTTCCACAGATACGCAGTATTTT. Its protein is CAWSVGGSTDTQYF.

The chain is built from TRBV4-2 and TRBJ1-5, with D perhaps matching TRBD1 (6 bases). This CDR3 spans 14 amino acids. V gave up 0 bases and J gave up 9 bases, with 12 bases separating them. Germline assignment: CDR1 LGHNA and CDR2 YNFKEQ. As DNA, the CDR3 is TGTGCCAGCAGCCAAGAAAAGGGAGGGGGGCCCCAGCATTTT. Encoded protein: CASSQEKGGGPQHF.

This rearrangement joins TRBV2 to TRBJ1-1; no reliable D call. CDR1 and CDR2 from the germline V gene are SNHLY and FYNNEI. CDR3 length: 13 residues. The V end was cut by 8 bases, the J end by 6 bases, with 16 bases between. CDR3 sequence reads: CASWAVGYPEAFF. CDR3 DNA sequence: TGTGCCAGCTGGGCAGTGGGTTACCCTGAAGCTTTCTTT.

The genes are TRBV5-4 and TRBJ2-1; D gene unclear. CDR1 and CDR2 (germline): SGHNT, YYREEE (reference sequence). The CDR3 is 16 amino acids. V lost 4 bases to trimming and J lost 0 bases, with 14 bases between them. The chain's CDR3 is CASSDPLRSSYNEQFF. The CDR3 bases are TGTGCCAGCAGCGATCCCCTCCGGAGCTCCTACAATGAGCAGTTCTTC.

The chain is built from TRBV27 and TRBJ1-6; possibly TRBD1 for D (5 bases). The CDR3 extends over 15 amino acids. CDR1 and CDR2 (germline): MNHEY, SMNVEV (reference sequence). The V end lost 6 bases, the J end lost 10 bases, and 19 bases lay between the germline ends. CDR3 sequence: CASRSGTGGRSPLHF. In DNA, the CDR3 is TGTGCCAGCAGGTCCGGGACGGGAGGTCGGTCACCCCTCCACTTT.

The chain has TRBV27 and TRBJ1-1; D unresolved. Trimming removed 2 bases at V and 0 bases at J, with 4 bases between. Germline V gene sequence: CDR1 MNHEY, CDR2 SMNVEV (reference sequence). The CDR3 sequence is 13 residues long. CDR3 nucleotide sequence: TGTGCCAGCAGTTTAGTAGTGAACACTGAAGCTTTCTTT. Protein sequence: CASSLVVNTEAFF.

The chain has TRBV9 and TRBJ2-1, with 14 positions matching TRBD2. This CDR3 region has 17 residues. Germline assignment: CDR1 SGDLS and CDR2 YYNGEE. The junction had 7 bases not matched to a gene; V was cut back by 4 bases and J by 4 bases. The CDR3 region is CASSPRTSGRSYNEQFF. CDR3 in DNA: TGTGCCAGCAGCCCTCGGACTAGCGGGAGGTCGTACAATGAGCAGTTCTTC. The full variable domain, its missing parts supplied by reference TRBV9 and TRBJ2-1, is DSGVTQTPKHLITATGQRVTLRCSPRSGDLSVYWYQQSLDQGLQFLIQYYNGEERAKGNILERFSAQQFPDLHSELNLSSLELGDSALYFCASSPRTSGRSYNEQFFGPGTRLTVL.

The V call is TRBV24-1, the J call TRBJ2-7; D is possibly TRBD2 (5 bases). The CDR3 extends over 15 amino acids. The V gene's germline CDR1 is KGHDR and CDR2 SFDVKD. Trimming stripped 3 bases from V and 4 bases from J, with 15 bases between. CDR3 bases: TGTGCCACCAGTGATCCATTCTCGGAGGATTACGAGCAGTACTTC. Translating gives CATSDPFSEDYEQYF.

This clone has just a few counts. The rearrangement joins TRBV4-2 to TRBJ1-6, with D possibly being TRBD1 (5 bases). Per the germline V gene, CDR1 is LGHNA and CDR2 is YNFKEQ. Trimming removed 0 bases from V and 5 bases from J, with 8 bases in between. The CDR3 extends over 15 amino acids. The CDR3 DNA reads as TGTGCCAGCAGCCAAGACAGGGTGGATAATTCACCCCTCCACTTT. As protein: CASSQDRVDNSPLHF.

This clone came up once. This chain links TRBV7-2 with TRBJ1-5; no reliable D call. Trimming took 3 bases from V and 0 from J, leaving 6 bases between them. The V gene's germline CDR1 is SGHTA and CDR2 FQGNSA. The CDR3 consists of 14 residues. Written as DNA, the CDR3 is TGTGCCAGCAGCTTTTTCTATAGCAATCAGCCCCAGCATTTT. Its translation: CASSFFYSNQPQHF.

This rearrangement joins TRBV24-1 to TRBJ1-2; a weak D match, TRBD1 (5 bases). Germline values: CDR1 KGHDR, CDR2 SFDVKD. This CDR3 region has 16 residues. The V gene lost 3 bases and the J gene lost 4 bases, with 17 bases spanning the gap. CDR3 amino acids: CATSDLSPTALYGYTF. The CDR3 bases are TGTGCCACCAGTGATCTGTCCCCGACAGCCCTCTATGGCTACACCTTC.

This chain links TRBV2 with TRBJ2-5; possible D gene TRBD2, 6 bases. V was clipped by 2 bases and J by 4 bases, with 11 bases between them. CDR3 size: 14 residues. Germline CDR1 SNHLY, CDR2 FYNNEI. The CDR3 protein is CASSELASVETQYF. CDR3 in DNA: TGTGCCAGCAGTGAATTGGCTAGCGTAGAGACCCAGTACTTC.

The count of this clone is one. This CDR3 is CASRLQGNTEAFF. The DNA for the CDR3 is TGTGCCAGCAGGTTACAGGGGAACACTGAAGCTTTCTTT. The chain joins TRBV7-9 to TRBJ1-1; TRBD1 is a possible D gene (6 bases). The germline V gene encodes CDR1 SEHNR and CDR2 FQNEAQ (reference sequence). CDR3 length: 13 residues. V gave up 6 bases and J gave up 1 base, with 9 bases separating them. The whole variable domain, remainder taken from reference TRBV7-9 and TRBJ1-1, is DTGVSQNPRHKITKRGQNVTFRCDPISEHNRLYWYRQTLGQGPEFLTYFQNEAQLEKSRLLSDRFSAERPKGSFSTLEIQRTEQGDSAMYLCASRLQGNTEAFFGQGTRLTVV.

CDR3 region: CASSLTPGAYGYTF. The CDR3 bases are TGTGCCAGCAGCTTAACCCCGGGAGCCTATGGCTACACCTTC. The genes are TRBV7-9 and TRBJ1-2; D ambiguous. The V end was cut by 2 bases, the J end by 4 bases, with 11 bases between. Germline assignment: CDR1 SEHNR and CDR2 FQNEAQ (reference sequence). The CDR3 consists of 14 residues. Together with reference TRBV7-9 and TRBJ1-2, the CDR3 gives the full variable domain: DTGVSQNPRHKITKRGQNVTFRCDPISEHNRLYWYRQTLGQGPEFLTYFQNEAQLEKSRLLSDRFSAERPKGSFSTLEIQRTEQGDSAMYLCASSLTPGAYGYTFGSGTRLTVV.